The rows below give T cell receptor beta chains drawn from one sample of a study of CD8 T cells in ankylosing spondylitis. TCRdb re-called the 5' RACE reads with MiXCR, one entry per CDR3 protein. The sample holds 200,000 to 300,000 distinct CDR3 sequences, roughly 32% seen once. Sequencing input: blood, either unsorted or a sorted T cell fraction (not recorded which). The source is a male donor with ankylosing spondylitis or in good health (not recorded which). Both conserved end residues are part of each CDR3. The order of the fields is clone size, D gene, J gene, V gene, CDR3 DNA, CDR3 protein. The D gene is left open where the match is weak. A clone size is listed for some rows: how often the clone was seen (once, few, many), or a class if it is expanded.

>few|-|TRBJ1-2|TRBV6-1
TGTGCCAGCGGAAAGGGAGGGGAGAATAACTATGGCTACACCTTC
CASGKGGENNYGYTF
>-|-|TRBJ2-1|TRBV10-3
TGTGCCATCAGTGAGGAAGGGGTTAATGAGCAGTTCTTC
CAISEEGVNEQFF
>-|TRBD2|TRBJ2-1|TRBV28
TGTGCCAGCAGTTTTCTAGCGGGGGGGAACAATGAGCAGTTCTTC
CASSFLAGGNNEQFF
>-|-|TRBJ2-7|TRBV30
TGTGCCTGGAGTGCGGGTCTCGAGCAGTACTTC
CAWSAGLEQYF
>-|-|TRBJ2-3|TRBV7-2
TGTGCCAGCAGCCAACGACTAGTCCCAGATACGCAGTATTTT
CASSQRLVPDTQYF
>-|-|TRBJ2-3|TRBV5-5
TGTGCCAGCAGCTTGGGCCAGGTTAGCACAGATACGCAGTATTTT
CASSLGQVSTDTQYF
>-|TRBD1|TRBJ1-6|TRBV4-1
TGCGCCAGCAGCCAAGAGGCACAGGGGGCTATTCGTTCACCCCTCCACTTT
CASSQEAQGAIRSPLHF
>many|TRBD1|TRBJ2-3|TRBV29-1
TGCAGCGTGGCAACGACAGGGCAGGGGGATACGCAGTATTTT
CSVATTGQGDTQYF
>few|TRBD1|TRBJ1-3|TRBV20-1
TGCAGTGCTAGTGGGCCGCGACAGGGTGGCTCTGGAAACACCATATATTTT
CSASGPRQGGSGNTIYF
>-|-|TRBJ1-2|TRBV7-2
TGTGCCAGCAGCTTAGGAGGGGCAGGGTATGGCTACACCTTC
CASSLGGAGYGYTF